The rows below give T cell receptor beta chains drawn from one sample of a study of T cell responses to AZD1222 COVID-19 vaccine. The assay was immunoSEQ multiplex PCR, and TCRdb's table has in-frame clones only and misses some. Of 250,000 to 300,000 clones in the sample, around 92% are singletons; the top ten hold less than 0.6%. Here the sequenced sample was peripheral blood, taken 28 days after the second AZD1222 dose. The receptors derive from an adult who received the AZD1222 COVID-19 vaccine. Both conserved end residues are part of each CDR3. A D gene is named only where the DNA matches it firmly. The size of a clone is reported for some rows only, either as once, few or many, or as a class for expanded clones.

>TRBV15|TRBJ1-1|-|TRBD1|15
TGTGCCACCAGCTCCCTGAGGGGGCGGCTTGGTGAAGCTTTCTTT
CATSSLRGRLGEAFF
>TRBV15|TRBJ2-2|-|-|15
TGTGCCACCAGCCGCTTCGGACAGATCTCCGGGGAGCTGTTTTTT
CATSRFGQISGELFF
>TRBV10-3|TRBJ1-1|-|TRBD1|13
TGTGCCATCAGAGACAGGGGAGAGACTGAAGCTTTCTTT
CAIRDRGETEAFF
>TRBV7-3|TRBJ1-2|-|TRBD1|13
TGTGCCAGCAGCATAGACAGGGCGGGTGGCTACACCTTC
CASSIDRAGGYTF
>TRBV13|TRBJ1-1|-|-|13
TGTGCCAGCAGCCCCTGGGGGGACACTGAAGCTTTCTTT
CASSPWGDTEAFF
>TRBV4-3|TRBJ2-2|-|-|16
TGCGCCAGCAGCCAAGATCCCAGGGGGGACACCGGGGAGCTGTTTTTT
CASSQDPRGDTGELFF
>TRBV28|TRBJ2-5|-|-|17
TGTGCCAGCAGTTTATCTGGCGGTGGAGGAAGAGTGGAGACCCAGTACTTC
CASSLSGGGGRVETQYF
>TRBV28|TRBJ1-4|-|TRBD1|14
TGTGCCAGCAGTTTAGCAGGGGGTTGGGAAAAACTGTTTTTT
CASSLAGGWEKLFF
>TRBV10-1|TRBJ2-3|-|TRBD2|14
TGCGCCAGCAGTGTTGGGGGGGAGGTAGATACGCAGTATTTT
CASSVGGEVDTQYF
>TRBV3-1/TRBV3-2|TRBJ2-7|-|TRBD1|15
TGTGCCAGCAGCCAAAGGGGACAGGCCGTCTACGAGCAGTACTTC
CASSQRGQAVYEQYF
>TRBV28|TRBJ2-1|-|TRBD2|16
TGTGCCAGCAGGTCTTGGGGGGGTGAGGACTTCGTTGAGCAGTTCTTC
CASRSWGGEDFVEQFF
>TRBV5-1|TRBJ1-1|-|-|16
TGCGCCAGCAGCTTGTTTTCTCCGTCGGGTAACACTGAAGCTTTCTTT
CASSLFSPSGNTEAFF
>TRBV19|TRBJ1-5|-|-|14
TGTGCCAGTGATGGGGGAGGGAGCAATCAGCCCCAGCATTTT
CASDGGGSNQPQHF
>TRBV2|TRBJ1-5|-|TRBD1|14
TGTGCCAGCAGTCTCACAGGGGGCAGACAGCCCCAGCATTTT
CASSLTGGRQPQHF
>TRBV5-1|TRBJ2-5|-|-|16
TGCGCCAGCAGCTTGGGGGGCGGGGCGGTGCAAGAGACCCAGTACTTC
CASSLGGGAVQETQYF
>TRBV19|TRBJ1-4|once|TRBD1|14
TGTGCCAGTACCTCGACAGGGGGAGGTGAAAAACTGTTTTTT
CASTSTGGGEKLFF
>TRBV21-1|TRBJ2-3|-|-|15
TGTGCCATTGAGGGGCAGGGAGGAGAGACAGATACGCAGTATTTT
CAIEGQGGETDTQYF
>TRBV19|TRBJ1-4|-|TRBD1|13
TGTGCCAGTAGTGAGGGGACAGATGAAAAACTGTTTTTT
CASSEGTDEKLFF
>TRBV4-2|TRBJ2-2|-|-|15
TGTGCCAGCACTGGGTCTAACAGACACACCGGGGAGCTGTTTTTT
CASTGSNRHTGELFF
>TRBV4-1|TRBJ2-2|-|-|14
TGCGCCAGCAGCCGATCACAGGGAATCGGGGAGCTGTTTTTT
CASSRSQGIGELFF
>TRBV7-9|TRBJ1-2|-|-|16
TGTGCCAGCAGCTATACCAGGGGCGCGGGTAACTATGGCTACACCTTC
CASSYTRGAGNYGYTF
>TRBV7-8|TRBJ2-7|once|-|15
TGTGCCAGCAGCGCATTTCAAGGCTCTTCCAACGAGCAGTACTTC
CASSAFQGSSNEQYF
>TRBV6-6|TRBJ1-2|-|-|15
TGTGCCAGCAGCCCCAACCCGGGGGGGACCTATGGCTACACCTTC
CASSPNPGGTYGYTF
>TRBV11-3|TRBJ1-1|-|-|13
TGTGCCAGCAGCTTGGGGCACGGGGGTGAAGCTTTCTTT
CASSLGHGGEAFF
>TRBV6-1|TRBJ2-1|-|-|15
TGTGCCAGCAGTGAGGTGGGGGGCGCAAACAATGAGCAGTTCTTC
CASSEVGGANNEQFF
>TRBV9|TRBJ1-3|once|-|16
TGTGCCAGCAGCGTAGGAGGAGACCCGGGGTTAGGCACCATATATTTT
CASSVGGDPGLGTIYF
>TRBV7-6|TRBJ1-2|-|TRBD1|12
TGTGCCAGCAGCTCTCAGGGGGGCGGCTACACCTTC
CASSSQGGGYTF
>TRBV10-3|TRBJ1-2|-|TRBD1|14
TGTGCCATCAGGGAACAGGGGACCAACTATGGCTACACCTTC
CAIREQGTNYGYTF
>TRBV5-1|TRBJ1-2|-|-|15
TGCGCCAGCAGCTTGCGGCAGATGAGTAACTATGGCTACACCTTC
CASSLRQMSNYGYTF
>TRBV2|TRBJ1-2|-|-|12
TGTGCCAGCAGACTAAGGGACTATGGCTACACCTTC
CASRLRDYGYTF
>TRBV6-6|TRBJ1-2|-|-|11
TGTGCCAGCAGTTATGGCCGGGACACCAACTTC
CASSYGRDTNF
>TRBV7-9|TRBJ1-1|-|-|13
TGTGCCAGCAGCTTAGAAACAAACACTGAAGCTTTCTTT
CASSLETNTEAFF
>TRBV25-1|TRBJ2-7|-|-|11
TGTGCCAGCTCCTCCCACTACGAGCAGTACTTC
CASSSHYEQYF
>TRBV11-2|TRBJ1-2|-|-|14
TGTGCCAGCAGCCCGGGAGACAGGAACTATGGCTACACCTTC
CASSPGDRNYGYTF
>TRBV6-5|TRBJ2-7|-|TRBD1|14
TGTGCCAGCCGCCGGTCGGACAGGGGGTACGAGCAGTACTTC
CASRRSDRGYEQYF
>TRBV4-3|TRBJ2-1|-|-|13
TGCGCCAGCAGCCGGAATACTTTGTACGAGCAGTTCTTC
CASSRNTLYEQFF
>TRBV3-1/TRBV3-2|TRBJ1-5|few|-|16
TGTGCCAGCAGCCAAGACTTAGGGGGAGGGAATCAGCCCCAGCATTTT
CASSQDLGGGNQPQHF
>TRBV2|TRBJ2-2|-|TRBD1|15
TGTGCCAGCAGTCGTGACAGGGGAAGCACCGGGGAGCTGTTTTTT
CASSRDRGSTGELFF
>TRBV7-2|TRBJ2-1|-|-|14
TGTGCCAGCAGTGGGCGGGACTCCTACAATGAGCAGTTCTTC
CASSGRDSYNEQFF
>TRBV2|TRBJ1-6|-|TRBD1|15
TGTGCCAGCAGTGACCAGGGGGCGCAGAATTCACCCCTCCACTTT
CASSDQGAQNSPLHF
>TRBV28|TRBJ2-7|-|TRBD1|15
TGTGCCAGCAGTTTACCGGGACAGCCAGCCTACGAGCAGTACTTC
CASSLPGQPAYEQYF
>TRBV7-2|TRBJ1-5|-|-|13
TGTGCCAGCAGCCCGGGGGGAGGGCAGCCCCAGCATTTT
CASSPGGGQPQHF
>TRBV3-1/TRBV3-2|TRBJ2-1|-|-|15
TGTGCCAGCAGCCAAGTGTCATCCCTCGGCAATGAGCAGTTCTTC
CASSQVSSLGNEQFF
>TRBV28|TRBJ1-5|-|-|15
TGTGCCACCGGGGGGGGAGGGTATAGCAATCAGCCCCAGCATTTT
CATGGGGYSNQPQHF
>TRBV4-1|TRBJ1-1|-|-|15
TGCGCCAGCTCGGTCACGGGGGTCGGTTCCACTGAAGCTTTCTTT
CASSVTGVGSTEAFF
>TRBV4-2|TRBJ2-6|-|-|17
TGTGCCAGCAGCCAAGATGAGCGAGAACCCGGGGCCAACGTCCTGACTTTC
CASSQDEREPGANVLTF
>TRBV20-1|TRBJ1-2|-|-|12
TGCAGTGCTAGTTCCTCTAACTATGGCTACACCTTC
CSASSSNYGYTF
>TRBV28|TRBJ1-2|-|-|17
TGTGCCAGCAGTTCCCCGGCGGGGCCTGCATTAAACTATGGCTACACCTTC
CASSSPAGPALNYGYTF
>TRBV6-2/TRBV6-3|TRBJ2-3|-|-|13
TGTGCCAGCAGTTACACGGGCGCAGATACGCAGTATTTT
CASSYTGADTQYF
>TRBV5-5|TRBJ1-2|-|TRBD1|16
TGTGCCAGCAGCTTGGACAGGGGGCGCCAAGATCCTGGCTACACCTTC
CASSLDRGRQDPGYTF
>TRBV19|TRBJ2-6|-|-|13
TGTGCCAGCCATAAGGCCGGGGCCAACGTCCTGACTTTC
CASHKAGANVLTF
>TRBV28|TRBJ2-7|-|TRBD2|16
TGTGCCAGCAGTTACGTATGGCTAGCGGGAATCTACGAGCAGTACTTC
CASSYVWLAGIYEQYF
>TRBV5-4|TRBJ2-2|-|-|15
TGTGCCAGCAGCTTGGGAGGAAGGAACACCGGGGAGCTGTTTTTT
CASSLGGRNTGELFF
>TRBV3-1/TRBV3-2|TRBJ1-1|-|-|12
TGTGCCAGCAGCCGAACAGGGTGGGGGACTTTCTTT
CASSRTGWGTFF